A selection of T cell receptor beta chains follows, all from one sample in a study of blood T cell repertoires in COVID-19. TCRdb's table, derived via immunoSEQ multiplex PCR, lists solely in-frame clones and lacks some. The data show approximately 250,000 clones, with 75% to 90% seen just once and about 9.1% held by the top ten. The sample taken for sequencing was peripheral blood. Receptors were obtained from a human donor in a cohort sampled during active COVID-19. Both conserved end residues are part of each CDR3. A D gene is named only where the DNA matches it firmly. Size is omitted from some rows. Given values are once, few, many or a class for expanded clones.

V gene,clone size,D gene,J gene,CDR3 DNA,CDR3 protein
TRBV19,NA,TRBD1,TRBJ1-1,TGTGCCAGTAGAAGACAGGGAGAGGGTGCTTTCTTT,CASRRQGEGAFF
TRBV27,NA,TRBD2,TRBJ2-7,TGTGCCAGCGGCTGGACTAGCGTCTACGAGCAGTACTTC,CASGWTSVYEQYF
TRBV18,NA,NA,TRBJ2-7,TGTGCCAGCTCACCACCCCCCAGGGAACGATTAAGCTCCTACGAGCAGTACTTC,CASSPPPRERLSSYEQYF
TRBV5-8,NA,NA,TRBJ2-7,TGTGCCAGCAGCTTGGTCCCGGTGAGCTCCTACGAGCAGTACTTC,CASSLVPVSSYEQYF
TRBV4-1,NA,NA,TRBJ1-4,TGCGCCAGCAGCCAAGTACTCACAGGGACTAATGAAAAACTGTTTTTT,CASSQVLTGTNEKLFF
TRBV4-1,NA,NA,TRBJ1-2,TGCGCCAGCAGCCAAGATTACCCTGGGGGGAGGCCTGGCTACACCTTC,CASSQDYPGGRPGYTF
TRBV2,NA,TRBD1,TRBJ2-2,TGTGCCAGCAGTGAGACAGGGGCACTGAACACCGGGGAGCTGTTTTTT,CASSETGALNTGELFF
TRBV7-2,once,TRBD1,TRBJ2-7,TGTGCCAGCAGCTCACAGGGGACCCTTTCCGGCTACGAGCAGTACTTC,CASSSQGTLSGYEQYF
TRBV18,NA,NA,TRBJ2-1,TGTGCCAGCTCACCCGAGAACAATGAGCAGTTCTTC,CASSPENNEQFF
TRBV24-1,once,TRBD1,TRBJ2-5,TGTGCCACCAGTGATCCGGGACAGAGGCCGCAGACCCAGTACTTC,CATSDPGQRPQTQYF
TRBV4-3,NA,NA,TRBJ2-1,TGCGCCAGCAGCCAAGATACAGGATCCTACAATGAGCAGTTCTTC,CASSQDTGSYNEQFF
TRBV2,NA,TRBD2,TRBJ2-7,TGTGCCAGCAGTGCGTCTCCTGGGACTATTGTCTACGAGCAGTACTTC,CASSASPGTIVYEQYF
TRBV6-5,NA,TRBD1,TRBJ1-1,TGTGCCAGCACCCCGGACAGGGCTTTCACTGAAGCTTTCTTT,CASTPDRAFTEAFF
TRBV2,NA,NA,TRBJ2-3,TGTGCCAGCAGTGGTTTGTTCGGGGGTCCAGATACGCAGTATTTT,CASSGLFGGPDTQYF